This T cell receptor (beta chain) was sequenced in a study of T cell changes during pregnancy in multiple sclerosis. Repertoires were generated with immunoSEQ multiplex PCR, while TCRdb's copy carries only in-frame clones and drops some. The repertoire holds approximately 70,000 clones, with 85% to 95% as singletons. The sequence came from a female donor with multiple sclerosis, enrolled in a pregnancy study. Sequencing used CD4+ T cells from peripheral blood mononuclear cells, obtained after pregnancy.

In DNA, the CDR3 is TGCGCCAGCAGCACCGGGACTAGGGATCCTTCGAGGGAGCAGTACTTC. Its protein is CASSTGTRDPSREQYF. The rearrangement joins TRBV5-1 to TRBJ2-7, with TRBD2 matching over 8 bases. CDR3 length: 16 amino acids. V lost 4 bases and J lost 7; bases outside the gene matches: 16. Per the germline V gene, CDR1 is SGHRS and CDR2 is YFSETQ.